This entry is about one TCR beta chain. TCR alpha and TCR beta cDNA libraries with sample barcodes and UMIs came from 5'RACE using constant-segment primers. TCRdb called the 5' RACE reads again in MiXCR, with one record for every CDR3 protein. The table records 150,000 to 200,000 distinct CDR3 sequences, 16% of them present only once. This sample stems from a study of T-cell memory formation after mild COVID-19. Deletions cut 1 base from V and 4 bases from J, with 8 bases between. Germline CDR1 reads SGHRS; CDR2 reads YFSETQ. The CDR3 has 13 residues. This sequence joins TRBV5-1 and TRBJ1-2; weak D call: TRBD1 (5 bases). This receptor was obtained from an adult woman who had mild COVID-19 (a few samples of this study predate the infection). Cell type and time point are not known. The specimen was PBMCs or a T cell subset sorted from them (not recorded which). CDR3: CASSLLQGYGYTF. The CDR3 DNA reads as TGCGCCAGCAGCTTGTTGCAGGGCTATGGCTACACCTTC.